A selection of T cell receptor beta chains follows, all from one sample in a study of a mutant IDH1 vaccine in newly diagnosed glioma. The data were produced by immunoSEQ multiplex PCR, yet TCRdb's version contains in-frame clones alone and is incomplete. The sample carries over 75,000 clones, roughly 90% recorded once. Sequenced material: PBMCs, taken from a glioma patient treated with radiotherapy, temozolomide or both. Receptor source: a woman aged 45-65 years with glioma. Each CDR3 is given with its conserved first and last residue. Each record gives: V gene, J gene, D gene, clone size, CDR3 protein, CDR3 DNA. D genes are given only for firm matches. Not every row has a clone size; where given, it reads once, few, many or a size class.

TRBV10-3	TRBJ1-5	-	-	CAISERTRNQPQHF	TGTGCCATCAGTGAGAGGACTCGCAATCAGCCCCAGCATTTT
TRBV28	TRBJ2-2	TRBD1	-	CASSLFDRGSHTGELFF	TGTGCCAGCAGTTTATTTGACAGGGGGAGTCACACCGGGGAGCTGTTTTTT
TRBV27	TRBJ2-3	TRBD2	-	CASRGGDTQYF	TGTGCCAGCCGGGGGGGTGATACGCAGTATTTT
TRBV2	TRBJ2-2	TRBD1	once	CASSAQGAGGELFF	TGTGCCAGCAGTGCTCAGGGGGCAGGCGGGGAGCTGTTTTTT
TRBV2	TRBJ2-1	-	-	CASSEGVAGQKKFF	TGTGCCAGCAGTGAAGGGGTAGCGGGACAGAAAAAGTTCTTC
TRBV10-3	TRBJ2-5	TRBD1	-	CAISRQGADETQYF	TGTGCCATCAGTCGACAGGGGGCGGATGAGACCCAGTACTTC
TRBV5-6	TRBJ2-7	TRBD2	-	CASSLGAGGYEQYF	TGTGCCAGCAGCTTGGGAGCGGGAGGGTACGAGCAGTACTTC
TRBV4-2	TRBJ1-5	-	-	CASSQVSGGGNQPQHF	TGTGCCAGCAGCCAAGTCAGCGGGGGGGGCAATCAGCCCCAGCATTTT
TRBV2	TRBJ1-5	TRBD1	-	CASSPGGGDQPQHF	TGTGCCAGCAGTCCTGGAGGGGGCGATCAGCCCCAGCATTTT
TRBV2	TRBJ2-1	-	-	CASNPYNEQFF	TGTGCCAGCAATCCATACAATGAGCAGTTCTTC
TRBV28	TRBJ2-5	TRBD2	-	CASSLLGLEIETQYF	TGTGCCAGCAGTTTGTTGGGACTAGAGATAGAGACCCAGTACTTC
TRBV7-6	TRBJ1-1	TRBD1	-	CASSSPDRGRNTEAFF	TGTGCCAGCAGCTCTCCGGACAGGGGGAGGAACACTGAAGCTTTCTTT
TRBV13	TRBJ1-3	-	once	CASSFREFSGNTIYF	TGTGCCAGCAGCTTCCGGGAATTCTCTGGAAACACCATATATTTT
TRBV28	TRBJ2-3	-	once	CASRKYDTQYF	TGTGCCAGCAGAAAGTACGATACGCAGTATTTT
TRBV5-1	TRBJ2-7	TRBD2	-	CASSISGSRSYEQYF	TGCGCCAGCAGCATAAGCGGGAGCCGCTCCTACGAGCAGTACTTC
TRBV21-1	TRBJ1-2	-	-	CASSNGSRDRDPGYTF	TGTGCCAGCAGCAATGGTTCCCGAGACAGGGACCCTGGCTACACCTTC
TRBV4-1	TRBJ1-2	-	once	CASSQGQSPNYGYTF	TGCGCCAGCAGCCAAGGACAGTCCCCTAACTATGGCTACACCTTC